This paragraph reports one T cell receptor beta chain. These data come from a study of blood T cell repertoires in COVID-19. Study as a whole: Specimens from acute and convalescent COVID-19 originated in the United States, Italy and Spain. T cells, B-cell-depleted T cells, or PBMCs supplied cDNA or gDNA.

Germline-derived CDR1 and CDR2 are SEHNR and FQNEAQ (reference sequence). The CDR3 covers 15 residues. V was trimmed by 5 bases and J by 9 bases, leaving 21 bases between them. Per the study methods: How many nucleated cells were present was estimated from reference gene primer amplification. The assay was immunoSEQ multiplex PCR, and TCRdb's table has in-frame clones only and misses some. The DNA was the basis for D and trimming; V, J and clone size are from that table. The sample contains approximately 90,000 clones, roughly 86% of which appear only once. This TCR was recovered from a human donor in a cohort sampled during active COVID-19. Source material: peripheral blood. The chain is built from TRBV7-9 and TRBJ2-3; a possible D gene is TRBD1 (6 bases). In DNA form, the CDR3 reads TGTGCCAGCAGCCCCACGGGGACAAATGGAGGAACGCAGTATTTT. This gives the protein CASSPTGTNGGTQYF.